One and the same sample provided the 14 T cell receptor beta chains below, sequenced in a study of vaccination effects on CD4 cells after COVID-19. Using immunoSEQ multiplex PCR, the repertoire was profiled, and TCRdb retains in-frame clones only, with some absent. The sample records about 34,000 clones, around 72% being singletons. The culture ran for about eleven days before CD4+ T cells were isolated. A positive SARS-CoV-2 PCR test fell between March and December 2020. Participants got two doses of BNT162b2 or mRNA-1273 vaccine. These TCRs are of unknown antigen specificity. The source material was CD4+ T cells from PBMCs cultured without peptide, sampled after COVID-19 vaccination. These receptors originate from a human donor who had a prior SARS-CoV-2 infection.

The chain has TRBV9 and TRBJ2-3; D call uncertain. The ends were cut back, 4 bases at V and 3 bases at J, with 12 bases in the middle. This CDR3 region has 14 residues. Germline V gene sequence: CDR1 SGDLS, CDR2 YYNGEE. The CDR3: CASSFRLRTDTQYF. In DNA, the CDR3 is TGTGCCAGCAGCTTCCGACTTCGTACAGATACGCAGTATTTT. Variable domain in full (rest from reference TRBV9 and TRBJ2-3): DSGVTQTPKHLITATGQRVTLRCSPRSGDLSVYWYQQSLDQGLQFLIQYYNGEERAKGNILERFSAQQFPDLHSELNLSSLELGDSALYFCASSFRLRTDTQYFGPGTRLTVL.

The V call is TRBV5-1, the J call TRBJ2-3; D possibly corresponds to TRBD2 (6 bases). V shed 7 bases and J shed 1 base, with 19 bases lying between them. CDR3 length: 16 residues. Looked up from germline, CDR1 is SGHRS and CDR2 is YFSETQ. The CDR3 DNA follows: TGCGCCAGCCGTAGAGGCCCGGGACTTGGCACAGATACGCAGTATTTT. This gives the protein CASRRGPGLGTDTQYF.

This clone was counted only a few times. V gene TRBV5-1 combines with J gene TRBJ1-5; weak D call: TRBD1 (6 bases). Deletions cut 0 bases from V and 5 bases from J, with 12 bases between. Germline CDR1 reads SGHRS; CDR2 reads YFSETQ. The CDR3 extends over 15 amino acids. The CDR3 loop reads CASSLVAGGDQPQHF. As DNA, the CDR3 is TGCGCCAGCAGCTTGGTTGCGGGGGGCGATCAGCCCCAGCATTTT.

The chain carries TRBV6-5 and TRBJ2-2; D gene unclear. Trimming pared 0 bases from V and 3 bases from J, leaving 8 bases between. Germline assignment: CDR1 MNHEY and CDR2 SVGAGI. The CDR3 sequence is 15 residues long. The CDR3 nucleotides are TGTGCCAGCAGTTACTCGATTGAGTACACCGGGGAGCTGTTTTTT. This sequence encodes CASSYSIEYTGELFF.

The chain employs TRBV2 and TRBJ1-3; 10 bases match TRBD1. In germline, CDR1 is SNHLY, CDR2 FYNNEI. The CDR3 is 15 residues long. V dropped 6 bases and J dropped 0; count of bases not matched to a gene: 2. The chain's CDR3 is CASRGTGDSGNTIYF. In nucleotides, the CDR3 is TGTGCCAGCAGAGGGACAGGGGACTCTGGAAACACCATATATTTT.

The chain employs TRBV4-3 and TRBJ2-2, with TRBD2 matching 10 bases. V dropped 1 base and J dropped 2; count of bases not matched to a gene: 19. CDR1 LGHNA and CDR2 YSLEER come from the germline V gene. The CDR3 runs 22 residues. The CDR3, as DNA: TGCGCCAGCAGCCAAGCGCCATTCTTTAGCGGGAGGCCCCCGGAAAACACCGGGGAGCTGTTTTTT. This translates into CASSQAPFFSGRPPENTGELFF.

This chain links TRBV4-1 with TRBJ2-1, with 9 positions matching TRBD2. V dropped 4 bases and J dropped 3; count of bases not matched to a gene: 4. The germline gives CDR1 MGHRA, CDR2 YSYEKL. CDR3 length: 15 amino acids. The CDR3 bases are TGCGCCAGCAGCCCTAGCGGGATTTTCTACAATGAGCAGTTCTTC. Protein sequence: CASSPSGIFYNEQFF.

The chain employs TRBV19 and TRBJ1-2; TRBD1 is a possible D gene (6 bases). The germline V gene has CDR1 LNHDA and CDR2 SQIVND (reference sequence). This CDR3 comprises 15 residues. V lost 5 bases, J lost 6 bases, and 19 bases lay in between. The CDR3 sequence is CASSSILARGDGYTF. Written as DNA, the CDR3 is TGTGCCAGTAGTTCAATACTTGCCAGGGGAGATGGCTACACCTTC.

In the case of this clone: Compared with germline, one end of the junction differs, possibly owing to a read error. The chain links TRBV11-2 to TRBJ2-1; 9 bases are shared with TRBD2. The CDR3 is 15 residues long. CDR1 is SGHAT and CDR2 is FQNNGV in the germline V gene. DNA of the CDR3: TGTGCCAGCACCTTAGGACTAGCGCATTACAATGAGCAGTTCTTC. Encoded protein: CASTLGLAHYNEQFF.

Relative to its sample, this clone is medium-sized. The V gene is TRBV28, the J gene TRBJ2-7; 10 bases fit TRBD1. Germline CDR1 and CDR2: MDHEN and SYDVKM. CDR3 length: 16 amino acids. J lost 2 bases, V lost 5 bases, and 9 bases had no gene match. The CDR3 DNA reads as TGTGCCAGCAGTATTTTACCGGGACAGGGGACCTACGAGCAGTACTTC. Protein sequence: CASSILPGQGTYEQYF.

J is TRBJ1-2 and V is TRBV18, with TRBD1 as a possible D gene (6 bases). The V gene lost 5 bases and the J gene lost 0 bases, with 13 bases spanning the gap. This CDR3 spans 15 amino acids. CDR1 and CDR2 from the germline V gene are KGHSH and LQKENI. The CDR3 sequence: CASSSDRSPNYGYTF. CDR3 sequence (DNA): TGTGCCAGCTCAAGTGACAGGTCCCCTAACTATGGCTACACCTTC.

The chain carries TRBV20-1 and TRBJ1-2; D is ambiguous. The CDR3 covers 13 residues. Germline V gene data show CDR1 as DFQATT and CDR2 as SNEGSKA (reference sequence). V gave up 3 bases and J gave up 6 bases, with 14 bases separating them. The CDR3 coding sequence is TGCAGTGCTAGTTCGTTCGGACGCAATGGCTACACCTTC. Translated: CSASSFGRNGYTF.

CDR3 region: CASNDRIPSNYGYTF. The CDR3 DNA reads TGTGCCAGCAACGACAGGATACCCTCTAACTATGGCTACACCTTC. The chain links TRBV6-6 to TRBJ1-2; possible D gene TRBD1, 6 bases. CDR3 length equals 15 residues. V shed 7 bases and J shed 0 bases, with 15 bases lying between them. Germline assignment: CDR1 MNHNY and CDR2 SVGAGI (reference sequence).

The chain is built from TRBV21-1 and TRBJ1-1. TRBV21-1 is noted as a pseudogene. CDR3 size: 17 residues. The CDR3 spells CASPKGHSGVSNTEAFF. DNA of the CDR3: TGTGCCAGCCCAAAAGGACACTCGGGAGTTTCGAACACTGAAGCTTTCTTT.